A single sample is the source of the 21 T cell receptor beta chains below, sequenced in a study of blood T cell repertoires in COVID-19. Libraries were prepared by immunoSEQ multiplex PCR; TCRdb keeps only in-frame clonotypes and omits some of them. The sample shows about 270,000 clones, about 88% of them seen only once. The sample comprised PBMCs or T cells enriched from blood (not recorded which). The receptors originated from a woman between 50 and 59 years old who had recovered from COVID-19.

The chain combines TRBV6-2 or TRBV6-3 with TRBJ2-3; D gene ambiguous. Germline-derived CDR1 and CDR2 are MNHEY and SVGEGT. This CDR3 is 15 amino acids long. The V and J ends lost 5 bases and 1 base respectively, with 13 bases between them. CDR3 loop: CASSPSRGRTDTQYF. CDR3 nucleotide sequence: TGTGCCAGCAGTCCCTCTCGTGGCCGCACAGATACGCAGTATTTT.

This chain links TRBV10-2 with TRBJ1-1; tentatively, D is TRBD1 (5 bases). The germline gives CDR1 WSHSY, CDR2 SAAADI. This CDR3 is built from 13 residues. V shed 3 bases and J shed 4 bases, with 9 bases lying between them. The CDR3 sequence is CASSDWGTTEAFF. The CDR3 region has the DNA TGCGCCAGCAGTGACTGGGGCACCACTGAAGCTTTCTTT.

This chain uses TRBV11-3 with TRBJ2-7; 12 bases agree with TRBD1. Germline CDR1 SGHNT, CDR2 YENEEA. The CDR3 runs to 16 residues. V gave up 5 bases and J gave up 4 bases; unmatched junction bases: 9. CDR3 region: CASSRAGTGGGYEQYF. As DNA, the CDR3 is TGTGCCAGCAGCCGTGCCGGGACAGGGGGCGGTTACGAGCAGTACTTC.

The V and J genes are TRBV4-3 and TRBJ1-1; D is undetermined. The ends were cut back, 0 bases at V and 3 bases at J, with 14 bases in the middle. The CDR3 is 16 residues long. Germline CDR1 and CDR2: LGHNA and YSLEER. As DNA, the CDR3 is TGCGCCAGCAGCCAAGATGGCAGGCCATTCTACACTGAAGCTTTCTTT. Residues: CASSQDGRPFYTEAFF.

The V call is TRBV7-3, the J call TRBJ2-3; 8 nucleotides match TRBD1. Germline V gene sequence: CDR1 SGHTA, CDR2 FQGTGA. Losses at the gene ends were 0 bases for V and 1 base for J; bases not matched to a gene: 6. This CDR3 has 17 residues. CDR3 loop: CASSLTFGTGGTDTQYF. DNA for the CDR3: TGTGCCAGCAGCTTAACGTTTGGGACAGGAGGCACAGATACGCAGTATTTT. The full variable domain, completed using reference TRBV7-3 and TRBJ2-3, is GAGVSQTPSNKVTEKGKYVELRCDPISGHTALYWYRQSLGQGPEFLIYFQGTGAADDSGLPNDRFFAVRPEGSVSTLKIQRTERGDSAVYLCASSLTFGTGGTDTQYFGPGTRLTVL.

V and J are TRBV6-1 and TRBJ1-4; no definite D call. V dropped 2 bases and J dropped 11 bases, with 9 bases sitting between them. This CDR3 comprises 12 residues. Germline CDR1 MNHNS, CDR2 SASEGT. The CDR3, as DNA: TGTGCCAGCAGTGAATTTATGCAGAAACTGTTTTTT. It is translated as CASSEFMQKLFF.

In regard to this clone: The sample has other DNA sequences that encode this CDR3 too. V and J are TRBV24-1 and TRBJ1-2; the D is unclear. Trimming shortened V by 3 bases and J by 4 bases, and 8 bases separated the two germline ends. The CDR3 has 13 amino acids. Germline V gene sequence: CDR1 KGHDR, CDR2 SFDVKD. The CDR3 DNA sequence: TGTGCCACCAGTGATCTAGGCGGCTATGGCTACACCTTC. Translated, it gives CATSDLGGYGYTF.

The V gene is TRBV7-3, the J gene TRBJ2-1; 14 bases align to TRBD2. Germline V gene sequence: CDR1 SGHTA, CDR2 FQGTGA. This CDR3 contains 16 residues. V shed 4 bases, J shed 8 bases, and the junction held 7 bases outside the gene matches. This CDR3 reads CASSSTGLAGGYEQFF. As DNA, the CDR3 is TGTGCCAGCAGCTCTACCGGACTAGCGGGGGGATATGAGCAGTTCTTC.

J is TRBJ1-2 and V is TRBV6-5, with 7 bases aligning to TRBD1. Trimming removed 8 bases from V and 8 bases from J; junction bases left unmatched: 8. The CDR3 has 12 amino acids. CDR1 MNHEY and CDR2 SVGAGI come from the germline V gene. CDR3 nucleotides: TGTGCCAGCGAACCTCAGGGGGTCGGCTACACCTTC. Residues: CASEPQGVGYTF.

The V gene is TRBV6-2 or TRBV6-3, the J gene TRBJ2-3, with TRBD2 matching over 7 bases. Germline values: CDR1 MNHEY, CDR2 SVGEGT. The CDR3 spans 18 residues. The J segment lost 2 bases and the V segment lost 2 bases, leaving 13 bases of the junction unmatched. CDR3 DNA sequence: TGTGCCAGCAGTTACGTCGTGGGAGGGCGAGCACTCACAGATACGCAGTATTTT. It codes for CASSYVVGGRALTDTQYF.

The V call is TRBV5-8, the J call TRBJ2-2; no clear D gene. The CDR3 runs to 15 residues. Germline CDR1 and CDR2: SGHTS and YDEGEE. V was trimmed by 4 bases and J by 7 bases, leaving 17 bases between them. CDR3 loop: CASSRATSRIGELFF. CDR3 nucleotides: TGTGCCAGCAGCCGCGCCACCTCTAGAATCGGGGAGCTGTTTTTT.

The chain couples TRBV2 to TRBJ2-7, with TRBD2 matching over 9 bases. CDR1 and CDR2 (germline): SNHLY, FYNNEI. Trimming removed 7 bases from V and 0 bases from J; junction bases left unmatched: 7. CDR3 length equals 15 residues. This CDR3 is CASTSLAGSSYEQYF. In DNA form, the CDR3 reads TGTGCCAGCACGTCCCTAGCGGGGAGCTCCTACGAGCAGTACTTC.

The chain links TRBV7-2 to TRBJ2-3, with 9 bases lining up with TRBD2. Germline CDR1 reads SGHTA; CDR2 reads FQGNSA. The CDR3 totals 14 residues. V trimming: 5 bases; J trimming: 5 bases; junction bases outside the gene matches: 5. The CDR3 loop reads CASSLGLAVDTQYF. Here the CDR3 DNA reads TGTGCCAGCAGCCTGGGACTAGCAGTAGATACGCAGTATTTT. Variable domain in full (rest from reference TRBV7-2 and TRBJ2-3): GAGVSQSPSNKVTEKGKDVELRCDPISGHTALYWYRQSLGQGLEFLIYFQGNSAPDKSGLPSDRFSAERTGGSVSTLTIQRTQQEDSAVYLCASSLGLAVDTQYFGPGTRLTVL.

J is TRBJ1-2 and V is TRBV28, with 9 positions matching TRBD1. The CDR3 runs to 14 residues. Germline trimming cut 6 bases from V and 8 bases from J; bases unmatched to any gene: 10. The germline gives CDR1 MDHEN, CDR2 SYDVKM. This chain's CDR3 is CASRSHGTGKGYTF. In DNA, the CDR3 is TGTGCCAGCAGATCCCACGGGACAGGGAAGGGCTACACCTTC.

The chain is built from TRBV13 and TRBJ1-1; D not resolved. Trimming pared 5 bases from V and 2 bases from J, leaving 12 bases between. There are 14 residues in the CDR3. Germline CDR1 is PRHDT and CDR2 is FYEKMQ (reference sequence). CDR3 nucleotide sequence: TGTGCCAGCAGCCCTCGGACTGGAAACACTGAAGCTTTCTTT. It encodes CASSPRTGNTEAFF.

The chain couples TRBV29-1 to TRBJ1-1, with 7 bases lining up with TRBD1. V was clipped by 4 bases and J by 1 base; unmatched bases: 9. This CDR3 region has 15 residues. Germline V CDR1 and CDR2: SQVTM, ANQGSEA. The CDR3 nucleotides are TGCAGCGTTGTTTTAGCGGGACAGCGGAACACTGAAGCTTTCTTT. This encodes CSVVLAGQRNTEAFF.

The CDR3 protein is CASSKDLGLAGTNTGELFF. CDR3 DNA sequence: TGTGCCAGCAGCAAAGACCTAGGACTAGCGGGGACGAACACCGGGGAGCTGTTTTTT. J is TRBJ2-2 and V is TRBV21-1; the D call of TRBD2 is as the table states it, not checked on the DNA. TRBV21-1 is given as a pseudogene. The CDR3 loop spans 19 amino acids.

The chain uses TRBV30 and TRBJ2-1; 7 bases line up with TRBD2. Germline V lookup: CDR1 GTSNPN, CDR2 SVGIG (reference sequence). Losses at the gene ends were 4 bases for V and 16 bases for J; bases not matched to a gene: 16. This CDR3 is built from 13 residues. CDR3 bases: TGTGCCTGGAAAAAGATTAGATGGGACTATATCTTCTTC. This gives the protein CAWKKIRWDYIFF.

The chain uses TRBV7-2 and TRBJ2-2; D may be TRBD1 (6 bases). Trimming removed 4 bases from V and 6 bases from J, with 21 bases in between. In germline, CDR1 is SGHTA, CDR2 FQGNSA. The CDR3 sequence is 17 residues long. CDR3 in amino acids: CASSSQPTGFLSGELFF. The CDR3 bases are TGTGCCAGCAGCTCTCAGCCTACAGGGTTTCTTTCCGGGGAGCTGTTTTTT.

The chain links TRBV6-2 or TRBV6-3 to TRBJ1-1; D call uncertain. Looked up from germline, CDR1 is MNHEY and CDR2 is SVGEGT. CDR3 size: 15 residues. Trimming pared 7 bases from V and 1 base from J, leaving 16 bases between. The CDR3 here is CASTPTITGNTEAFF. The CDR3 nucleotides read TGTGCCAGCACCCCTACGATCACGGGGAACACTGAAGCTTTCTTT.

V usage is TRBV28 and J usage is TRBJ1-2; a weak D match, TRBD1 (6 bases). The CDR3 is 16 amino acids. The germline V and J ends were trimmed by 5 bases and 7 bases, with 23 bases remaining between them. The V gene's germline CDR1 is MDHEN and CDR2 SYDVKM. The CDR3, as DNA: TGTGCCAGCAGTCCAGAGGCGGGGGCGGGCAGTGCTGGCTACACCTTC. Encoded protein: CASSPEAGAGSAGYTF.